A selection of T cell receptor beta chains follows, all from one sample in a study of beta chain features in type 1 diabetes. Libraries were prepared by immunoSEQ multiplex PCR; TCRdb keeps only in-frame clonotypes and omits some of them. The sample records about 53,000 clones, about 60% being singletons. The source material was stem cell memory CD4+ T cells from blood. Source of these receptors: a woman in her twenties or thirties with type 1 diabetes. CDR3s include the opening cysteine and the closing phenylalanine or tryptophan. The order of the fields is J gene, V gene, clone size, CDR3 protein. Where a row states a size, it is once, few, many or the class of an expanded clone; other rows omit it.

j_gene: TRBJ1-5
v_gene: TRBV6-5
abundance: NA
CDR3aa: CASSSITHQPQHF

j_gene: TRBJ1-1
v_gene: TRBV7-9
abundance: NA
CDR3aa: CASSFSQGSTEAFF

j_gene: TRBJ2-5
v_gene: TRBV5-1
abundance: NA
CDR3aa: CASSVKEAEETQYF

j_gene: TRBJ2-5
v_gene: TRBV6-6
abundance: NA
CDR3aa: CASSSTSGEETQYF

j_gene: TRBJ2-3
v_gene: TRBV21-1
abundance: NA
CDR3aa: CASSKVGGSYTDTQYF

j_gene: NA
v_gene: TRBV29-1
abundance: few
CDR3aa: CSVRGDRGRYEQYF

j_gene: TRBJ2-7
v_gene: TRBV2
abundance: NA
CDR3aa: CASSEAGTGYEQYF

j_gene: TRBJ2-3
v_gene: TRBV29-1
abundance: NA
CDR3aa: CSVASVMASGSTDTQYF

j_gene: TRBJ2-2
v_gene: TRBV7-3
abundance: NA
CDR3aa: CASSLPRAGELFF

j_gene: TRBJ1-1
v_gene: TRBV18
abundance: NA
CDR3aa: CASSQERGTEAFF

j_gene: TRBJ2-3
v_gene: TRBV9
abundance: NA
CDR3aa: CASSVGVNTDTQYF

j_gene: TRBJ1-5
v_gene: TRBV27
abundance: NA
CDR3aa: CASSPAASNQPQHF

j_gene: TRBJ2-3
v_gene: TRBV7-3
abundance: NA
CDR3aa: CASSYGTSPGDTQYF

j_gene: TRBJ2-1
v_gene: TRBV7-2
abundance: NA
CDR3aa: CASSRTSGSPYNEQFF

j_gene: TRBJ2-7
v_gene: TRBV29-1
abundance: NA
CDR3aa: CSGSSTGNEQYF

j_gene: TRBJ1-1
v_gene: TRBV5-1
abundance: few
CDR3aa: CASSLARRSEAFF

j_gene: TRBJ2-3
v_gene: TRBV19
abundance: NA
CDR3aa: CASGTSGTDTQYF

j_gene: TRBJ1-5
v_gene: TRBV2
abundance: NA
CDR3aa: CASSVQEPEAEAQHF

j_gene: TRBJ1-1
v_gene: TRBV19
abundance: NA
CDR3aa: CASSRAPGRDTEAFF

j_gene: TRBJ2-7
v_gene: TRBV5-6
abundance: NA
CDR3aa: CASSLPGTHYEQYF

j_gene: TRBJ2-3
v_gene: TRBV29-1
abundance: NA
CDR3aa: CSVGLAGGGSTDTQYF

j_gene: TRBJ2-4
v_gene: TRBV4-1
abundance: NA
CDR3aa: CASRTRTGRENIQYF

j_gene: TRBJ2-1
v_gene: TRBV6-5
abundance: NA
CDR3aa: CASSYKRGPYNEQFF

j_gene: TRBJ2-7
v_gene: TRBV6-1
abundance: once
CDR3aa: CASNDRASSYEQYF

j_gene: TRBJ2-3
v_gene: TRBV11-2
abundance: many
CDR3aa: CASSLAPLSADTQYF

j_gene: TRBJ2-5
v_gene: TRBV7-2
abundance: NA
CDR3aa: CASSLVGQGQETQYF

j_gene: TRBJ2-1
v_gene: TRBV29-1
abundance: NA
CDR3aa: CSVGLAGGPFEQFF

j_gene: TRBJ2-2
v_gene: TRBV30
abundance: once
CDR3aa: CAWKRGSITGELFF

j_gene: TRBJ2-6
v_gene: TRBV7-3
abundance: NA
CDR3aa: CASSVNIGANVLTF

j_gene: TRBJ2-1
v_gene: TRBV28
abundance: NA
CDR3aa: CASSVEGTGNNEQFF

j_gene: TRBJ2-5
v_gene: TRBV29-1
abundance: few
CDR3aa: CSVEAGVPETQYF

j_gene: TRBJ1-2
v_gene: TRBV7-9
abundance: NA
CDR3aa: CASSPWGTGVDYGYTF

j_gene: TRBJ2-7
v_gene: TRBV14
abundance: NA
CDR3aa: CASSQNLPGQGTYEQYF

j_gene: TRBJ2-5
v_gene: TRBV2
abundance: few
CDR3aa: CASSKEMQETQYF

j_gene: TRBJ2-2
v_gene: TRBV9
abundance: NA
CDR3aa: CASSVRNTGELFF

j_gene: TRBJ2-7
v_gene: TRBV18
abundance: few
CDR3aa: CASSGDRDSYEQYF

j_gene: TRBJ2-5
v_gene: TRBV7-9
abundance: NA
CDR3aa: CASSPGETQYF

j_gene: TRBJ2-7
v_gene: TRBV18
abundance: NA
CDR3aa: CASSSTGMEEQYF

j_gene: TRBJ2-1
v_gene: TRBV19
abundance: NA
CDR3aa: CASSIRLDNEQFF

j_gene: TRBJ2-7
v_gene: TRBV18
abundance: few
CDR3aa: CASSPLEGLAAYEQYF

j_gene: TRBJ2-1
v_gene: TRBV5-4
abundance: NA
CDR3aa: CASSLSFSSGYNEQFF

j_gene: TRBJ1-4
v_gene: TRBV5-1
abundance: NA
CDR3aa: CASAQGTLSTNEKLFF

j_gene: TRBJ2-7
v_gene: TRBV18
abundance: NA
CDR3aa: CASSPQEGQPYEQYF

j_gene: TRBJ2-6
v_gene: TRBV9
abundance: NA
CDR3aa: CASSVGGRGDTPGANVLTF

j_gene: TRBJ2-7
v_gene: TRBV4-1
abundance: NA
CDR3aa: CASSQTGSPYEQYF

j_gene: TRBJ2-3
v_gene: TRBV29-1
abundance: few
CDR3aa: CSVATGVASDTQYF

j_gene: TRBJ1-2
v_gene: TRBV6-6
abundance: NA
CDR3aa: CASNPDRYNYGYTF

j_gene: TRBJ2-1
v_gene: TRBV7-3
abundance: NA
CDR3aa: CASSLGLAGVGEQFF

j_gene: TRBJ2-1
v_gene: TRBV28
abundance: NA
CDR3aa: CASNSGSRDEQFF

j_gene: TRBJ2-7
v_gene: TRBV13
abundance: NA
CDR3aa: CASSFRRTSYEQYF

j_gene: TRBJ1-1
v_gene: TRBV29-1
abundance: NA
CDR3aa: CSSSQGLNTEAFF

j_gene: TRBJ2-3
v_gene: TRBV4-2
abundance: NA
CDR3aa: CASSQEYFPIGGKTDTQYF

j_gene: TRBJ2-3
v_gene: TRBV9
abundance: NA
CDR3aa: CASSVGGGTTDTQYF

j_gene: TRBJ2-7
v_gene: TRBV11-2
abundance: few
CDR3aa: CASSWGGASYEQYF

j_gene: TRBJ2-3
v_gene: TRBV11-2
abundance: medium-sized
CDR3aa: CASSLGWERGDTQYF